The rows below give T cell receptor beta chains drawn from one sample of a study of T cell responses to AZD1222 COVID-19 vaccine. The method was immunoSEQ multiplex PCR; TCRdb's version includes in-frame clones alone and lacks a portion of them. The sample contains about 140,000 clones, around 90% of which appear only once. The material was peripheral blood, obtained 28 days after the second AZD1222 dose. These receptors were collected from an adult who received the AZD1222 COVID-19 vaccine. The CDR3 runs from the conserved cysteine through the conserved F or W. Fields, in order: D gene, J gene, V gene, clone size, CDR3 DNA, CDR3 protein. The D gene is left open where the match is weak. Size is stated for part of the rows, as once, few or many counts, or as a class when the clone is expanded.

TRBD2	TRBJ2-2	TRBV4-2	few	TGTGCCAGCAGCCAAGAGCTAGCGGGAGGTCCGAACACCGGGGAGCTGTTTTTT	CASSQELAGGPNTGELFF
NA	TRBJ1-6	TRBV4-3	once	TGCGCCAGCAGCCAAGATTCCCAGGGTAATTCACCCCTCCACTTT	CASSQDSQGNSPLHF
NA	TRBJ2-1	TRBV9	NA	TGTGCCAGCAGCCCCCAGGCCCGGGCCATTGCCCATGAGCAGTTCTTC	CASSPQARAIAHEQFF
NA	TRBJ1-4	TRBV18	NA	TGTGCCAGCTCACCTCCGACAGGAGAAAAACTGTTTTTT	CASSPPTGEKLFF
TRBD1	TRBJ2-3	TRBV6-1	NA	TGTGCCAGCAGTGAAGGGGGGACAGGATACACAGATACGCAGTATTTT	CASSEGGTGYTDTQYF
TRBD2	TRBJ2-1	TRBV5-6	NA	TGTGCCAGCAGGACCTCCGGGACTAGCGGATACAATGAGCAGTTCTTC	CASRTSGTSGYNEQFF
NA	TRBJ1-5	TRBV19	few	TGTGCCAGTAGCCCCGCAGGGGCTTCCAATCAGCCCCAGCATTTT	CASSPAGASNQPQHF
TRBD1	TRBJ2-2	TRBV28	NA	TGTGCCAGCAGTCCTGTCGACAGGGACGCCGGGGAGCTGTTTTTT	CASSPVDRDAGELFF
NA	TRBJ1-2	TRBV15	NA	TGTGCCACCAGCAGAGATGAGGGGTCCCTCCTCTATGGCTACACCTTC	CATSRDEGSLLYGYTF
NA	TRBJ2-7	TRBV2	NA	TGTGCCAGCAGTGCGGGGAGGTGGGCCTACGAGCAGTACTTC	CASSAGRWAYEQYF
NA	TRBJ2-3	TRBV27	once	TGTGCCAGCACGACATATGTACAGGGCACAGATACGCAGTATTTT	CASTTYVQGTDTQYF
NA	TRBJ1-1	TRBV18	once	TGTGCCAGCTCACCAGGGTACAGACCGGGAACTGAAGCTTTCTTT	CASSPGYRPGTEAFF
NA	TRBJ1-3	TRBV7-8	NA	TGTGCCAGCAGCCCCAAAGAAGGTTTTCTGGCAAACACCATATATTTT	CASSPKEGFLANTIYF
NA	TRBJ1-5	TRBV5-5	NA	TGTGCCAGCAGCTTCTCGGGGATGGAGCAGCCCCAGCATTTT	CASSFSGMEQPQHF
NA	TRBJ2-1	TRBV29-1	once	TGCAGCGTTGATATGAGGTATGAGCAGTTCTTC	CSVDMRYEQFF
TRBD1	TRBJ2-6	TRBV19	NA	TGTGCCAGTAGCCTACCCGGACAGGGTTCCGGGGCCAACGTCCTGACTTTC	CASSLPGQGSGANVLTF
NA	TRBJ1-5	TRBV7-9	NA	TGTGCCAGCAGCTCGATAGACAGTCTAGATCAGCCCCAGCATTTT	CASSSIDSLDQPQHF
TRBD1	TRBJ1-3	TRBV11-2	once	TGTGCCAGCAGCCCTCGGACAGGGAGCTCTGGAAACACCATATATTTT	CASSPRTGSSGNTIYF
NA	TRBJ1-1	TRBV10-3	NA	TGTGCCATCAGCGACTACACTGAAGCTTTCTTT	CAISDYTEAFF
NA	TRBJ1-2	TRBV19	NA	TGTGCCAGTAGCCGAGGGGGGACAACTAACTATGGCTACACCTTC	CASSRGGTTNYGYTF
TRBD1	TRBJ1-3	TRBV7-2	once	TGTGCCAGCAGCCTCGCAACCCCGACAGGGTCTGGAAACACCATATATTTT	CASSLATPTGSGNTIYF
NA	TRBJ2-1	TRBV2	NA	TGTGCCAGCAGTGAAGCGGGAGGTTTTGGCAATGAGCAGTTCTTC	CASSEAGGFGNEQFF
TRBD2	TRBJ2-7	TRBV28	once	TGTGCCAGCAGTACAGGGACTAGCGGGAGGGGTTTCGCGTCCTACGAGCAGTACTTC	CASSTGTSGRGFASYEQYF
NA	TRBJ1-1	TRBV12-3/TRBV12-4	NA	TGTGCCAGCAGTTCTCTTCCTCGCACTAGAGCTTTCTTT	CASSSLPRTRAFF
NA	TRBJ1-3	TRBV14	NA	TGTGCCAGCAGCCATTTCAGGGACTCTGGAAACACCATATATTTT	CASSHFRDSGNTIYF
NA	TRBJ1-5	TRBV28	NA	TGTGCCAGCAGTGGGAATCAGCCCCAGCATTTT	CASSGNQPQHF
TRBD1	TRBJ1-4	TRBV5-1	NA	TGCGCCAGCAGCTGGATGGCAGGGGGGGACGAAAAACTGTTTTTT	CASSWMAGGDEKLFF
NA	TRBJ2-1	TRBV13	NA	TGTGCCAGCAGCGACTACAATGAGCAGTTCTTC	CASSDYNEQFF
NA	TRBJ1-2	TRBV5-1	NA	TGCGCCAGCAGCCCCAGCCTAAGTGGTGGGGGCTACACCTTC	CASSPSLSGGGYTF
TRBD2	TRBJ2-7	TRBV5-1	NA	TGCGCCAGCTCATTAAGCGGACTAGCGGAGGACTACGAGCAGTACTTC	CASSLSGLAEDYEQYF
NA	TRBJ2-3	TRBV6-2/TRBV6-3	NA	TGTGCCAGCAGTTACTCCGGGACTCATAGCACAGATACGCAGTATTTT	CASSYSGTHSTDTQYF
NA	TRBJ1-6	TRBV9	NA	TGTGCCAGCAGCGCCAGTGGACTTATTAATTCACCCCTCCACTTT	CASSASGLINSPLHF
NA	TRBJ2-7	TRBV6-2/TRBV6-3	NA	TGTGCCAGCAGCCCTGCGGGCATTTCCGGGACAAGGGATCCCGGTGGCCTCTACGAGCAGTACTTC	CASSPAGISGTRDPGGLYEQYF
NA	TRBJ1-4	TRBV6-5	once	TGTGCCAGCAGTCGGACCAGGAACGAAAAACTGTTTTTT	CASSRTRNEKLFF
TRBD2	TRBJ2-5	TRBV7-7	NA	TGTGCCAGCAGCCCAAGCGGGGTGGGCCGGGAGACCCAGTACTTC	CASSPSGVGRETQYF
TRBD1	TRBJ2-5	TRBV27	NA	TGTGCCAGCAGTTTCGACAGGGGATACAAGACCCAGTACTTC	CASSFDRGYKTQYF
NA	TRBJ2-1	TRBV28	NA	TGTGCCAGCAGTTTATACAATGAGCAGTTCTTC	CASSLYNEQFF
NA	TRBJ2-1	TRBV2	NA	TGTGCCAGCAGTGAAAGAGTTATGGGGTCTGGTGAGCAGTTCTTC	CASSERVMGSGEQFF
NA	TRBJ1-1	TRBV7-9	NA	TGTGCCAGTCCCGGGGGAAACACTGAAGCTTTCTTT	CASPGGNTEAFF
TRBD1	TRBJ1-1	TRBV6-6	NA	TGTGCCAGCAGTACCGTCCCGGGACAGGTCCGGGGGGCTTTCTTT	CASSTVPGQVRGAFF
NA	TRBJ1-1	TRBV5-5	few	TGTGCCAGCAGCCAGAATCAGGGAGGCACTGAAGCTTTCTTT	CASSQNQGGTEAFF
TRBD2	TRBJ2-2	TRBV19	NA	TGTGCCAGTAGTATCGGCGGGAGGGTGAACACCGGGGAGCTGTTTTTT	CASSIGGRVNTGELFF
NA	TRBJ1-5	TRBV5-8	NA	TGTGCCAGCAGCTTGGCTCAGCCCTGGGGCAATCAGCCCCAGCATTTT	CASSLAQPWGNQPQHF
NA	TRBJ2-5	TRBV30	NA	TGTGCCTGGAGCCAGTACGGAGGGGGAGAGACCCAGTACTTC	CAWSQYGGGETQYF
NA	TRBJ1-1	TRBV21-1	NA	TGTGCCAGCAGCCCCGGACAGGACGAAGCTTTCTTT	CASSPGQDEAFF
NA	TRBJ2-1	TRBV16	NA	TGTGCCAGCAGCCAAAATTCGGAGGCACGAGAGCAGTTCTTC	CASSQNSEAREQFF
NA	TRBJ1-1	TRBV5-1	NA	TGCGCCAGCAGCTTGTCACCGAACACTGAAGCTTTCTTT	CASSLSPNTEAFF
TRBD1	TRBJ2-7	TRBV2	NA	TGTGCCAGCAGCCTTGACAGGGGGCTAGGCGAGCAGTACTTC	CASSLDRGLGEQYF
TRBD2	TRBJ2-1	TRBV10-1	NA	TGCGCCAGCAGGGCATTGACTAGCGGGAGCGATGAGCAGTTCTTC	CASRALTSGSDEQFF
TRBD1	TRBJ1-1	TRBV5-1	NA	TGCGCCAGCAGCTTGTCCGGCAGGGACAGGGGAGAAGCTTTCTTT	CASSLSGRDRGEAFF
NA	TRBJ2-7	TRBV6-5	NA	TGTGCCAGCAGTTACGGCGCCAGGAGGTCGAACGAGCAGTACTTC	CASSYGARRSNEQYF
NA	TRBJ1-4	TRBV27	NA	TGTGCCAGCAGACCGGAGGGAACTAATAATGAAAAACTGTTTTTT	CASRPEGTNNEKLFF